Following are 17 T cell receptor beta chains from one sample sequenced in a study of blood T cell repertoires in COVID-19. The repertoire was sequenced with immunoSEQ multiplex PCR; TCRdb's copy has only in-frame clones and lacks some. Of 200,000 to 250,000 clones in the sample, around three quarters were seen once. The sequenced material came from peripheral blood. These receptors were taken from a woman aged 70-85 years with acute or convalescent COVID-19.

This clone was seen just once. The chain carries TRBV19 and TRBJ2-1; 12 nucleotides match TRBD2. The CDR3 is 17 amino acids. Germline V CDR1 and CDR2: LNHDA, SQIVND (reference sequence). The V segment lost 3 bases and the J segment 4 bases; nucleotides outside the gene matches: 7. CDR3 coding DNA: TGTGCCAGTAGTATGGGAGGACTAGCGGGGATATACAATGAGCAGTTCTTC. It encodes CASSMGGLAGIYNEQFF.

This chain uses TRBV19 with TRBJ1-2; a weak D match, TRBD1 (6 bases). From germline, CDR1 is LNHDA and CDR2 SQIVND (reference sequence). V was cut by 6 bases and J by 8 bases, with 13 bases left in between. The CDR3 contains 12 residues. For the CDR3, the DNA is TGTGCCAGTAGCGATCTCAGGGGCGGCTACACCTTC. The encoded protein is CASSDLRGGYTF.

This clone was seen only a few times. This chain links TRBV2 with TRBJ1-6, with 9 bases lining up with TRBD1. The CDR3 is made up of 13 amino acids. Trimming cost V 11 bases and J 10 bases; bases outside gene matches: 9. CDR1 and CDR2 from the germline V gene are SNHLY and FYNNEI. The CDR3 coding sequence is TGTGCCGGAAGACAGGGGGAGAGGTCACCCCTCCACTTT. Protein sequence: CAGRQGERSPLHF.

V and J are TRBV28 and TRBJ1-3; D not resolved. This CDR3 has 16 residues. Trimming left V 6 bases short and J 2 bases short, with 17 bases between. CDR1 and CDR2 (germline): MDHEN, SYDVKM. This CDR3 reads CASSSPGERTGNTIYF. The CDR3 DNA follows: TGTGCCAGCAGCAGCCCTGGGGAGAGGACTGGAAACACCATATATTTT.

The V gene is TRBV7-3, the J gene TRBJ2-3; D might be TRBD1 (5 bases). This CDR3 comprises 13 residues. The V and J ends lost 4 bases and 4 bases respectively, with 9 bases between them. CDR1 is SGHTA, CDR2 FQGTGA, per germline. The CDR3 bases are TGTGCCAGCAGCTCCCAGGGCGCAGATACGCAGTATTTT. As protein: CASSSQGADTQYF.

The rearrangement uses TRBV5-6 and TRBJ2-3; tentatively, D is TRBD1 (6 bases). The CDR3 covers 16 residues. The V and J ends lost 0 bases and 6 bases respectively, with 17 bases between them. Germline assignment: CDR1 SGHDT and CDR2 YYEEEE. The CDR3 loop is CASSLGRGDLGDTQYF. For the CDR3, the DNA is TGTGCCAGCAGCTTGGGCAGGGGTGACTTGGGCGATACGCAGTATTTT.

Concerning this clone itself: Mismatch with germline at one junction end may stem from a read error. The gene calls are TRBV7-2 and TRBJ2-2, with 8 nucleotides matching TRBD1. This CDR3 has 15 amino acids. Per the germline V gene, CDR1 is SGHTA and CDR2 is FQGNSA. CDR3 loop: CASSSRTGNPGELFF. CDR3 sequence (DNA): TGTGCCAGCAGCTCTCGGACAGGGAACCCCGGGGAGCTGTTTTTT.

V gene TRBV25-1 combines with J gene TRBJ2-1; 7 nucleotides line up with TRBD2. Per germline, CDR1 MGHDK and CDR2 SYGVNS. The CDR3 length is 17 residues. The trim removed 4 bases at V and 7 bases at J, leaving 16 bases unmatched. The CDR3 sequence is CASSVGLGTILFNEQFF. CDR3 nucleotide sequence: TGTGCCAGCAGTGTAGGTTTGGGGACTATACTATTTAATGAGCAGTTCTTC.

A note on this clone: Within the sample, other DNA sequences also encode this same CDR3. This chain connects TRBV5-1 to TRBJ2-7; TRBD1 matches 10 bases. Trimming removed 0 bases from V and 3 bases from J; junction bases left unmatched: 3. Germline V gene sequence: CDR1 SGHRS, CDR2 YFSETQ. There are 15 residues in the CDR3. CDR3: CASSLGQGAFYEQYF. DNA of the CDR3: TGCGCCAGCAGCTTGGGACAGGGGGCCTTCTACGAGCAGTACTTC.

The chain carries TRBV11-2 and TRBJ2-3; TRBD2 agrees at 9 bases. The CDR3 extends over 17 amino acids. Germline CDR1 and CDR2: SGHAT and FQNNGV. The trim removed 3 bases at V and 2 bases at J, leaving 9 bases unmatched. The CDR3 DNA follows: TGTGCCAGCAGCTTGGATCCGACTAGCGGAAACACAGATACGCAGTATTTT. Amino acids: CASSLDPTSGNTDTQYF.

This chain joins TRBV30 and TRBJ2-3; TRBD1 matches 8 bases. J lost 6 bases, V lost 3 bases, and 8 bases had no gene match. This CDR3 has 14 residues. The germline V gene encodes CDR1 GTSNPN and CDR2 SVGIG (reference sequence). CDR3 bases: TGTGCCTGGAGGGGTGTACAGGGGGGTGATACGCAGTATTTT. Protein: CAWRGVQGGDTQYF.

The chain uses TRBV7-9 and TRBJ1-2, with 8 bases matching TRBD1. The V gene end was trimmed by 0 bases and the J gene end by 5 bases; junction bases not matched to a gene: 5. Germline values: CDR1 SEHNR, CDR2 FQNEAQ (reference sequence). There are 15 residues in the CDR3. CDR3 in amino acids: CASSLARGLMYGYTF. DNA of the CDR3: TGTGCCAGCAGCTTAGCCAGGGGGCTGATGTATGGCTACACCTTC.

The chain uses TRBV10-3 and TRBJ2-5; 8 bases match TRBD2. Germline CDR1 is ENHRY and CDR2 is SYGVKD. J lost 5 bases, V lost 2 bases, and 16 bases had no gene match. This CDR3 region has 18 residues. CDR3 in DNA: TGTGCCATCAGTGAGATCGGGGTAGCGGGAAGGAGCGGGGAGACCCAGTACTTC. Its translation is CAISEIGVAGRSGETQYF.

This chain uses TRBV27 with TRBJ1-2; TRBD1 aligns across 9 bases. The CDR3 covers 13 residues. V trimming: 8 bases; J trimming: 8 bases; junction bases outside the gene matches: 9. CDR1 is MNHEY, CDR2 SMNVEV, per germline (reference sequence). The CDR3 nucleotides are TGTGCCAGCGCTTGGGACAGGGAAGGAGGCTACACCTTC. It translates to CASAWDREGGYTF.

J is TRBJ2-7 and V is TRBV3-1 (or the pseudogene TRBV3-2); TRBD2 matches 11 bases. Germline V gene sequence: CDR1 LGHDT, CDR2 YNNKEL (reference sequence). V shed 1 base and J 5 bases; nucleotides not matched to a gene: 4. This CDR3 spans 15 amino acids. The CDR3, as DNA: TGTGCCAGCAGCCAAGGACTAGCGGGAATGGACGAGCAGTACTTC. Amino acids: CASSQGLAGMDEQYF.

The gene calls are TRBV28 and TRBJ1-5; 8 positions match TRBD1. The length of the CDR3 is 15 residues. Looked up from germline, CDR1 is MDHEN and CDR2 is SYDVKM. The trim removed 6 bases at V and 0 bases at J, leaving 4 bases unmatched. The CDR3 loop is CASRGQEYSNQPQHF. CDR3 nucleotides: TGTGCCAGCAGGGGACAGGAATATAGCAATCAGCCCCAGCATTTT.

Here the CDR3 DNA reads TGTGCCAGCTGTTTCGAAGGGGGCAATCAGCCCCAGCATTTT. It is translated as CASCFEGGNQPQHF. The chain employs TRBV2 and TRBJ1-5, with a possible D match to TRBD1 (5 bases). With 8 bases removed from V and 2 bases from J, the gap between germline ends came to 13 bases. Germline lookup yields CDR1 SNHLY and CDR2 FYNNEI. The CDR3 contains 14 residues.